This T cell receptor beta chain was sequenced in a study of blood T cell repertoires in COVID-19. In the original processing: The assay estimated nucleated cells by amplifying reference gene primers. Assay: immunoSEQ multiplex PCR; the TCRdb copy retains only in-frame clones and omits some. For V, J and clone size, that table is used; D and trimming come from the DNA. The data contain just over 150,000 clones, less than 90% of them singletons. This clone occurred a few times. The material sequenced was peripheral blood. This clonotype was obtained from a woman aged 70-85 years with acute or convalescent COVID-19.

CDR3 protein: CATAESPGELFF. The CDR3 coding sequence is TGTGCCACCGCCGAGTCTCCCGGGGAGCTGTTTTTT. The genes are TRBV28 and TRBJ2-2, with D unclear. Germline V gene data show CDR1 as MDHEN and CDR2 as SYDVKM. V lost 10 bases, J lost 6 bases, and 12 bases lay in between. The CDR3 runs to 12 residues.